Below, 10 T cell receptor beta chains from the same sample are listed, as sequenced in a study of CD8+CD57+ T cells in acquired aplastic anemia (dated by TCRdb to the late 2010s). TCRdb lists the instrument as Illumina HiSeq 2000. Genomic DNA was used as template for profiling of TCR beta VDJ combinations and CDR3 sequences. Using fastp trimming at Q25 and MiXCR clonotype assembly, TCRdb reanalyzed the public sequencing data and kept in-frame beta chains. Rows with one shared CDR3 protein collapse into an entry with the most common genes and DNA. Within this sample are approximately 150,000 distinct CDR3 sequences, with roughly 45% of them counted one time only. 3.2% of the sample is in the top ten clones. Expansion of CD8+CD57+ cells had been shown by flow cytometry in the patients chosen for sequencing. The sample was sorted CD4+, CD8+, or CD8+CD57+ T cells (not recorded which) from PBMCs. These receptors all stem from a human donor with aplastic anemia.

This chain uses TRBV7-3 with TRBJ2-3; D ambiguous. CDR1 SGHTA and CDR2 FQGTGA come from the germline V gene. Deletions cut 3 bases from V and 4 bases from J, with 14 bases between. The CDR3 consists of 15 residues. The CDR3 DNA is TGTGCCAGCAGCTTGGGAATTACCGGGTCAGATACGCAGTATTTT. Protein: CASSLGITGSDTQYF.

This clonotype turned up a few times. The chain recombines TRBV7-9 with TRBJ2-5, with D perhaps matching TRBD1 or TRBD2 (6 bases each). From germline, CDR1 is SEHNR and CDR2 FQNEAQ (reference sequence). This CDR3 has 15 amino acids. The ends were cut back, 2 bases at V and 3 bases at J, with 13 bases in the middle. Here the CDR3 reads CASSLMGGSEETQYF. CDR3 in DNA: TGTGCCAGCAGCTTAATGGGGGGCTCAGAAGAGACCCAGTACTTC. The complete variable domain, with remaining parts taken from reference TRBV7-9 and TRBJ2-5, reads DTGVSQNPRHKITKRGQNVTFRCDPISEHNRLYWYRQTLGQGPEFLTYFQNEAQLEKSRLLSDRFSAERPKGSFSTLEIQRTEQGDSAMYLCASSLMGGSEETQYFGPGTRLLVL.

The chain uses TRBV7-8 and TRBJ2-7; D is unresolved. Germline CDR1 is SGHVS and CDR2 is FQNEAQ. This CDR3 spans 17 amino acids. Trimming stripped 0 bases from V and 2 bases from J, with 17 bases between. The CDR3 bases are TGTGCCAGCAGCTTAGCGAACTCCGCGGTTGCGGCCTACGAGCAGTACGTC. Protein: CASSLANSAVAAYEQYV.

The gene calls are TRBV3-1 and TRBJ1-6; D not resolved. Germline CDR1 LGHDT, CDR2 YNNKEL (reference sequence). This CDR3 region has 16 residues. Trimming stripped 4 bases from V and 0 bases from J, with 10 bases between. The CDR3 DNA sequence: TGTGCCAGCAGCCCCGGGGTCAGCTCCTATAATTCACCCCTCCACTTT. It codes for CASSPGVSSYNSPLHF.

This chain uses TRBV27 with TRBJ1-1, with 8 nucleotides matching TRBD1. The trim removed 3 bases at V and 1 base at J, leaving 7 bases unmatched. CDR3 length: 16 amino acids. Germline lookup yields CDR1 MNHEY and CDR2 SMNVEV (reference sequence). The CDR3: CASSLLPGTGNTEAFF. The CDR3, as DNA: TGTGCCAGCAGTTTGCTCCCCGGGACAGGGAACACTGAAGCTTTCTTT.

V gene TRBV12-3 or TRBV12-4 combines with J gene TRBJ1-2; possibly TRBD1 for D (5 bases). The V end lost 2 bases, the J end lost 6 bases, and 10 bases lay between the germline ends. This CDR3 has 13 residues. CDR3 region: CASSLRRDNGYTF. The CDR3 DNA follows: TGTGCCAGCAGTTTACGCAGGGATAATGGCTACACCTTC.

In its sample, this clonotype was seen many times. The chain is built from TRBV19 and TRBJ1-2; tentative D call: TRBD1 (6 bases). V shed 3 bases and J shed 4 bases, with 12 bases lying between them. CDR3 size: 14 residues. Germline assignment: CDR1 LNHDA and CDR2 SQIVND (reference sequence). This CDR3 is CASSIPGAGYGYTF. In DNA, the CDR3 is TGTGCCAGTAGTATTCCAGGGGCGGGCTATGGCTACACCTTC.

This sequence joins TRBV5-1 and TRBJ2-1; 8 bases fit TRBD2. Trimming cost V 6 bases and J 6 bases; bases outside gene matches: 2. Germline V gives CDR1 SGHRS, CDR2 YFSETQ. The CDR3 consists of 12 residues. CDR3 in DNA: TGCGCCAGCACCGGGACTAGCAATGAGCAGTTCTTC. It translates to CASTGTSNEQFF.

V is TRBV5-1 and J is TRBJ2-7; D is ambiguous. V lost 4 bases and J 2 bases, leaving 13 bases between the germline ends. Germline lookup yields CDR1 SGHRS and CDR2 YFSETQ. The CDR3 sequence is 14 residues long. CDR3 residues: CASSPRHRTYEQYF. The CDR3 nucleotides read TGCGCCAGCAGCCCCCGGCACAGAACCTACGAGCAGTACTTC.

This clonotype was counted a single time. The rearrangement joins TRBV7-8 to TRBJ1-2; 7 bases match TRBD1. Germline V gene data show CDR1 as SGHVS and CDR2 as FQNEAQ. CDR3 size: 14 residues. The trim removed 3 bases at V and 3 bases at J, leaving 4 bases unmatched. CDR3 protein: CASSFDRDHYGYTF. The DNA for the CDR3 is TGTGCCAGCAGCTTTGACAGGGACCACTATGGCTACACCTTC.